This is a list of T cell receptor beta chains from one sample in a study of response to subunit inactivated influenza vaccine. TCRdb re-analysed the RT-PCR reads in MiXCR, keeping a single row per CDR3 protein. The sample lists 250,000 to 350,000 distinct CDR3 sequences; 20% to 25% were seen once. The sample in question was PBMCs from blood, obtained less than 22 months after vaccination. The receptors stem from a man aged 45 to 75 who received an inactivated influenza vaccine. Each CDR3 is given with its conserved first and last residue. Fields, in order: J gene, D gene, V gene, clone size, CDR3 DNA, CDR3 protein. D genes are given only for firm matches. Rows give clone size only sometimes, using once, few, many, or a class for an expanded clone.

TRBJ2-7,-,TRBV7-9,-,TGTGCCAGCAGCTTAGACGGCGTCTCCTACGAGCAGTACTTC,CASSLDGVSYEQYF
TRBJ2-1,-,TRBV29-1,-,TGCAGCGTTGAATTTTCTTCAAGCTCCTACAATGAGCAGTTCTTC,CSVEFSSSSYNEQFF
TRBJ1-2,TRBD1,TRBV6-1,few,TGTGCCAGCAGACGACAGGGGGCTGCCTATGGCTACACCTTC,CASRRQGAAYGYTF
TRBJ1-1,-,TRBV10-3,few,TGTGCCATCAGTGGGGAAGGCAAAGCTTTCTTT,CAISGEGKAFF
TRBJ1-5,-,TRBV7-2,few,TGTGCCAGCAGCTTATCCCCGGGGGTTGGCAATCAGCCCCAGCATTTT,CASSLSPGVGNQPQHF
TRBJ1-5,TRBD1,TRBV20-1,few,TGCAGTGCTAACGGACAGGGCTATAGCAATCAGCCCCAGCATTTT,CSANGQGYSNQPQHF
TRBJ2-1,-,TRBV5-4,few,TGTGCCAGCAGCGAACGCCGGGACCGCTACAATGAGCAGTTCTTC,CASSERRDRYNEQFF
TRBJ2-5,-,TRBV5-1,-,TGCGCCAGCAGCTTTCACGGCCAAATAGAAGAGACCCAGTACTTC,CASSFHGQIEETQYF
TRBJ1-5,-,TRBV19,many,TGTGCCAGTCAAAAACAGTGGGGGAATCAGCCCCAGCATTTT,CASQKQWGNQPQHF
TRBJ2-5,TRBD2,TRBV12-3/TRBV12-4,-,TGTGCCAGCAGTGCCGGGGGACTAGCGGGGAGGGAGACCCAGTACTTC,CASSAGGLAGRETQYF
TRBJ2-2,-,TRBV7-2,-,TGTGCCAGCAGCTTCACGCTCGGGGAGCTGTTTTTT,CASSFTLGELFF
TRBJ1-5,TRBD1,TRBV28,few,TGTGCAACCACAGGGGAGAGTAGCAATCAGCCCCAGCATTTT,CATTGESSNQPQHF
TRBJ1-5,-,TRBV7-8,few,TGTGCCAGCAGCTTAATCACGGAGAGTAGCAATCAGCCCCAGCATTTT,CASSLITESSNQPQHF
TRBJ2-3,TRBD2,TRBV5-1,-,TGCGCCAGCAGCTTGGTAGCGGGGGGGAAAGATACGCAGTATTTT,CASSLVAGGKDTQYF
TRBJ2-5,TRBD2,TRBV28,few,TGTGCCAGCAGTTTATTTTTAGCGGGACAAGAGACCCAGTACTTC,CASSLFLAGQETQYF
TRBJ2-1,-,TRBV24-1,once,TGTGCCACCAGTGACGGAGCCTACAATGAGCAGTTCTTC,CATSDGAYNEQFF